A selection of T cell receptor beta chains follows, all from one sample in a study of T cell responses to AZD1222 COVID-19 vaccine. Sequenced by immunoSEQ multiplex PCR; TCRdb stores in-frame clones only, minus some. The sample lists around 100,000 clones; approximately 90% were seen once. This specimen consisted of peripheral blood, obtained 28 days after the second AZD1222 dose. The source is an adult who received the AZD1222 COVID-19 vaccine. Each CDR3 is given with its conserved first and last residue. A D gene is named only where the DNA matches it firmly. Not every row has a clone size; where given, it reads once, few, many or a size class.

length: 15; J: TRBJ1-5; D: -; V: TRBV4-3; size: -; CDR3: CASSQDEGLGQPQHF; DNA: TGCGCCAGCAGCCAAGATGAGGGTTTGGGTCAGCCCCAGCATTTT
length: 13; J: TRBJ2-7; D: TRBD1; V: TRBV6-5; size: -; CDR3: CASSSTGTYEQYF; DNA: TGTGCCAGCAGCTCGACAGGGACCTACGAGCAGTACTTC
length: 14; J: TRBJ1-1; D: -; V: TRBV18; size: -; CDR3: CASSPRTLNTEAFF; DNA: TGTGCCAGCTCACCTCGGACACTGAACACTGAAGCTTTCTTT
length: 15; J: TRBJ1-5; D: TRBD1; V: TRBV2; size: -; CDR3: CASSDRGGSNQPQHF; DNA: TGTGCCAGCAGCGACAGGGGAGGCAGCAATCAGCCCCAGCATTTT
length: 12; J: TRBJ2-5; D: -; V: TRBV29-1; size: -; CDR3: CSVGFGGETQYF; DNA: TGCAGCGTCGGTTTTGGCGGAGAGACCCAGTACTTC
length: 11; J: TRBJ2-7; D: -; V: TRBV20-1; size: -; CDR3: CSARPQHEQYF; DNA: TGCAGTGCTAGACCACAGCACGAGCAGTACTTC
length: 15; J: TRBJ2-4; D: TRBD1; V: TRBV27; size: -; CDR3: CASSFDREAKNIQYF; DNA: TGTGCCAGCAGTTTCGACAGGGAAGCCAAAAACATTCAGTACTTC
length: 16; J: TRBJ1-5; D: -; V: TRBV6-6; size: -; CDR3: CASKSAGLGLNQPQHF; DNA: TGTGCCAGCAAGTCAGCAGGATTGGGGTTAAATCAGCCCCAGCATTTT
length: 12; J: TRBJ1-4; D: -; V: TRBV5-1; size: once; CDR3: CASGGANEKLFF; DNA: TGCGCCAGCGGGGGGGCTAATGAAAAACTGTTTTTT
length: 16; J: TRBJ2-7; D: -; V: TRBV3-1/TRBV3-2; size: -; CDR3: CASSQTPGTVSYEQYF; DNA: TGTGCCAGCAGCCAGACCCCCGGGACGGTGTCCTACGAGCAGTACTTC